A single sample gave rise to the 16 T cell receptor beta chains below, sequenced in a study of spatial heterogeneity in lung cancer. Described time point: sample taken at primary tumor resection. The input material, whole RNA from tumor, nontumor lung or frozen PBMC, was sequenced unsorted. Each CDR3 protein gets one entry after TCRdb re-called the 5' RACE reads with MiXCR. The sample has under 75,000 distinct CDR3 sequences, more than 10% seen once. The specimen was PBMCs, collected at surgery. The receptors derive from a male donor with early-stage non-small cell lung cancer.

This chain links TRBV11-2 with TRBJ2-1; D may be TRBD2 (5 bases). Per germline, CDR1 SGHAT and CDR2 FQNNGV. Deletions cut 9 bases from V and 0 bases from J, with 12 bases between. This CDR3 is 14 amino acids long. As DNA, the CDR3 is TGTGCCAGTCTGATGGGGAGCTCCTACAATGAGCAGTTCTTC. This encodes CASLMGSSYNEQFF.

Only one count was recorded for this clonotype. The chain carries TRBV4-2 and TRBJ2-7, with TRBD2 matching 12 bases. The CDR3 sequence is 16 residues long. Germline values: CDR1 LGHNA, CDR2 YNFKEQ. Trimming cost V 4 bases and J 9 bases; bases outside gene matches: 13. CDR3 region: CASSPTPGLAGDAQYF. CDR3 in DNA: TGTGCCAGCAGCCCCACCCCGGGACTAGCGGGCGACGCGCAGTACTTC.

This clonotype was detected ten times or more. This chain joins TRBV5-1 and TRBJ2-3; D perhaps matches TRBD2 (6 bases). V lost 0 bases and J 12 bases, leaving 8 bases between the germline ends. This CDR3 comprises 11 residues. CDR1 and CDR2 (germline): SGHRS, YFSETQ. The CDR3, as DNA: TGCGCCAGCAGCTTGGAGGACTATCAGTATTTT. Its protein is CASSLEDYQYF.

The chain combines TRBV10-3 with TRBJ2-7; TRBD2 matches at 8 bases. The CDR3 has 15 amino acids. Per the germline V gene, CDR1 is ENHRY and CDR2 is SYGVKD. J lost 6 bases, V lost 2 bases, and 9 bases had no gene match. The CDR3 DNA reads as TGTGCCATCAGTGAGGCCGGGACTAGAAATTTCGAGCAGTACTTC. This sequence encodes CAISEAGTRNFEQYF.

The V call is TRBV30, the J call TRBJ1-2, with D maybe TRBD1 (5 bases). Between the trimmed V and J ends, which lost 3 bases and 8 bases, there was a span of 10 bases. The CDR3 totals 11 residues. Germline values: CDR1 GTSNPN, CDR2 SVGIG (reference sequence). The CDR3, as DNA: TGTGCCTGGAGCGGGGGGAGCGGCTACACCTTC. It translates to CAWSGGSGYTF.

The chain couples TRBV12-3 or TRBV12-4 to TRBJ2-7; D unclear. Trimming left V 4 bases short and J 1 base short, with 8 bases between. The CDR3 is 13 amino acids. CDR3 in DNA: TGTGCCAGCAGTTACCCAGAATCCTACGAGCAGTACTTC. Its protein product is CASSYPESYEQYF.

This clonotype was counted between two and nine times. The J gene is TRBJ2-1, the V gene TRBV20-1; possible D gene TRBD2, 7 bases. The CDR3 runs 13 residues. Trimming shortened V by 4 bases and J by 10 bases, and 17 bases separated the two germline ends. CDR1 and CDR2 from the germline V gene are DFQATT and SNEGSKA (reference sequence). As DNA, the CDR3 is TGCAGTGCTACTCCCCCACAGGGAGGGGAGCAGTTCTTC. Translated, it gives CSATPPQGGEQFF.

This chain connects TRBV7-6 to TRBJ2-7; perhaps TRBD2 as D (5 bases). The length of the CDR3 is 14 residues. Trimming shortened V by 5 bases and J by 0 bases, and 11 bases separated the two germline ends. Germline-derived CDR1 and CDR2 are SGHVS and FNYEAQ. CDR3 coding DNA: TGTGCCAGCAGCGCGAGGGAGAGCTCCTACGAGCAGTACTTC. Its protein product is CASSARESSYEQYF.

V and J are TRBV20-1 and TRBJ2-1; TRBD2 is a possible D gene (5 bases). The germline V gene has CDR1 DFQATT and CDR2 SNEGSKA (reference sequence). Trimming took off 3 bases at V and 3 bases at J, with 12 bases between the two ends. There are 14 residues in the CDR3. The CDR3 loop reads CSASGRTFYNEQFF. The CDR3 DNA sequence: TGCAGTGCTAGTGGGCGGACTTTCTACAATGAGCAGTTCTTC.

Ten or more counts support this clonotype. The chain has TRBV5-6 and TRBJ1-4, with a tentative D call TRBD1 (5 bases). CDR3 length: 16 residues. V was trimmed by 4 bases and J by 4 bases, leaving 17 bases between them. Germline CDR1 and CDR2: SGHDT and YYEEEE. This CDR3 reads CASSDTMRDLNEKLFF. Here the CDR3 DNA reads TGTGCCAGCAGCGATACTATGCGGGACCTTAATGAAAAACTGTTTTTT.

This clonotype was seen a few times. The rearrangement joins TRBV27 to TRBJ1-1; TRBD1 might be the D (5 bases). The V and J ends lost 5 bases and 1 base respectively, with 11 bases between them. The germline V gene has CDR1 MNHEY and CDR2 SMNVEV (reference sequence). The CDR3 is 14 residues long. The CDR3 DNA follows: TGTGCCAGCAGTCCCCGGGGGTGGAACACTGAAGCTTTCTTT. Translating gives CASSPRGWNTEAFF.

The chain recombines TRBV20-1 with TRBJ1-1; no reliable D call. Trimming cost V 0 bases and J 1 base, with 12 bases left between them. Germline V gives CDR1 DFQATT, CDR2 SNEGSKA (reference sequence). This CDR3 has 15 residues. The CDR3 DNA reads TGCAGTGCTAGAGAGCCCGGACGGAAGAACACTGAAGCTTTCTTT. This codes for CSAREPGRKNTEAFF.

This clonotype was observed a few times. The J gene is TRBJ1-1, the V gene TRBV2; 7 bases match TRBD1. Germline-derived CDR1 and CDR2 are SNHLY and FYNNEI. The V and J ends lost 7 bases and 1 base, in that order; junction bases with no gene match: 9. This CDR3 has 15 amino acids. For the CDR3, the DNA is TGTGCCAGCAAATCGCAGGGGGTGTGGAACACTGAAGCTTTCTTT. Residues: CASKSQGVWNTEAFF.

The chain uses TRBV11-2 and TRBJ2-7, with D uncertain. The ends were cut back, 3 bases at V and 0 bases at J, with 12 bases in the middle. The length of the CDR3 is 15 residues. Germline CDR1 reads SGHAT; CDR2 reads FQNNGV. This chain's CDR3 is CASSLAAADSYEQYF. The CDR3 DNA reads TGTGCCAGCAGCTTGGCCGCAGCAGACTCCTACGAGCAGTACTTC.

This clonotype has ten or more counts. J is TRBJ2-1 and V is TRBV7-9; D remains unclear. V shed 8 bases and J shed 5 bases, with 10 bases lying between them. There are 12 residues in the CDR3. The V gene's germline CDR1 is SEHNR and CDR2 FQNEAQ (reference sequence). The CDR3 region has the DNA TGTGCCAGCTCCGGACCAAACAATGAGCAGTTCTTC. Amino acid sequence: CASSGPNNEQFF.

There are a few counts of this clonotype. The V call is TRBV5-1, the J call TRBJ2-7; 9 bases match TRBD1. J was trimmed by 2 bases and V by 0 bases; bases with no gene match: 9. The CDR3 runs to 17 residues. Per the germline V gene, CDR1 is SGHRS and CDR2 is YFSETQ. The CDR3 reads CASSLGPTGGDTYEQYF. Here the CDR3 DNA reads TGCGCCAGCAGCTTGGGTCCCACAGGGGGCGACACCTACGAGCAGTACTTC. Full variable domain (outside the CDR3, taken from reference TRBV5-1 and TRBJ2-7): KAGVTQTPRYLIKTRGQQVTLSCSPISGHRSVSWYQQTPGQGLQFLFEYFSETQRNKGNFPGRFSGRQFSNSRSEMNVSTLELGDSALYLCASSLGPTGGDTYEQYFGPGTRLTVT.